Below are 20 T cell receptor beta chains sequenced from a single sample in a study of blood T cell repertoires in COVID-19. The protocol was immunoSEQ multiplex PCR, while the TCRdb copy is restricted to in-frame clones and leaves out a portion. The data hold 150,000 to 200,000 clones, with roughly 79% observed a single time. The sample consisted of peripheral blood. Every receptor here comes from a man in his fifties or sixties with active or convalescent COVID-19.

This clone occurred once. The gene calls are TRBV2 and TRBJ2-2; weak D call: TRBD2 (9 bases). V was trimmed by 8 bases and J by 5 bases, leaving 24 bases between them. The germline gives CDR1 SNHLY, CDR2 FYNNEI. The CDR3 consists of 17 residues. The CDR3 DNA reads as TGTGCCAGCCGGGACAGGCTTGCGGGAGGGTGGACCGGGGAGCTGTTTTTT. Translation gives CASRDRLAGGWTGELFF.

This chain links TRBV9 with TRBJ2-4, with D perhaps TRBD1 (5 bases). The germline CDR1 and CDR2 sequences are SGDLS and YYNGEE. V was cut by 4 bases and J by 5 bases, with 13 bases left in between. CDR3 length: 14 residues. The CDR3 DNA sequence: TGTGCCAGCAGCTCTACAGGATCCCAAAACATTCAGTACTTC. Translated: CASSSTGSQNIQYF.

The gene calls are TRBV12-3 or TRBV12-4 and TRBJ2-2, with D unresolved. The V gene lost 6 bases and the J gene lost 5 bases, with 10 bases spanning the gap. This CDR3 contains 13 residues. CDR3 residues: CASSSRYTGELFF. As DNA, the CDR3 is TGTGCCAGCAGCTCTAGGTATACCGGGGAGCTGTTTTTT.

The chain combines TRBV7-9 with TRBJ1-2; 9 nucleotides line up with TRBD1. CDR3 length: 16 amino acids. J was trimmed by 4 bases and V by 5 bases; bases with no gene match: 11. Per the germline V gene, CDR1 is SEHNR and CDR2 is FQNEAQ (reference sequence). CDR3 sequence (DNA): TGTGCCAGCAGCCCAATCACGGGACAGGGATCCTATGGCTACACCTTC. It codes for CASSPITGQGSYGYTF.

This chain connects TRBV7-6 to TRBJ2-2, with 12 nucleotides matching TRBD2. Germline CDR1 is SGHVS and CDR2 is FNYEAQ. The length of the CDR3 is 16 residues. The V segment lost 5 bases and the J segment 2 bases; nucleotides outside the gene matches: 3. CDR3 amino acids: CASSLGLAGNTGELFF. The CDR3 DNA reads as TGTGCCAGCAGCCTAGGACTAGCGGGAAACACCGGGGAGCTGTTTTTT.

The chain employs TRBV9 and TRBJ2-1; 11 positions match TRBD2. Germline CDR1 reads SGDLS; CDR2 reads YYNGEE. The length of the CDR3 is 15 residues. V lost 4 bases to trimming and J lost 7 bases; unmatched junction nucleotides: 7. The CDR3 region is CASSPSGRMGNEQFF. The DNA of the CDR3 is TGTGCCAGCAGCCCTAGCGGGAGGATGGGAAATGAGCAGTTCTTC.

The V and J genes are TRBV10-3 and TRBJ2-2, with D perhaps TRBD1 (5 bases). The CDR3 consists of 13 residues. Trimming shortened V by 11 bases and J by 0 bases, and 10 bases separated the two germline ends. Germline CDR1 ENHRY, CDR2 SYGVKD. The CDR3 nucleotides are TGTGCCGCGCAGACAGCGAACACCGGGGAGCTGTTTTTT. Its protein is CAAQTANTGELFF.

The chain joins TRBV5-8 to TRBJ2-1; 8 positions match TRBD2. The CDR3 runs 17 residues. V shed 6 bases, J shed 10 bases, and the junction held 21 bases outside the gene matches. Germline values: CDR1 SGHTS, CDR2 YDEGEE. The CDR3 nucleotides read TGTGCCAGCACCCTCCTCCGACGGGAGGGGCGAATTTGGGAGCAGTTCTTC. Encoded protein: CASTLLRREGRIWEQFF.

As DNA, the CDR3 is TGTGCCTGGAGTGTACTGAGACTAGCGGGAAACGAGCAGTACTTC. Amino acids: CAWSVLRLAGNEQYF. The rearrangement uses TRBV30 and TRBJ2-7, with 11 positions matching TRBD2. V shed 0 bases and J 5 bases; nucleotides not matched to a gene: 6. CDR3 length equals 15 residues. In germline, CDR1 is GTSNPN, CDR2 SVGIG (reference sequence).

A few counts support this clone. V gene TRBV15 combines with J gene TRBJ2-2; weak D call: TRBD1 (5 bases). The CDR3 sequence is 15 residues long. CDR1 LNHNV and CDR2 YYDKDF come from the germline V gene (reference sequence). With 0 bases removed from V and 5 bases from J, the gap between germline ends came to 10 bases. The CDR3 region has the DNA TGTGCCACCAGCAGAGATAGGGGCGCGACCGGGGAGCTGTTTTTT. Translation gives CATSRDRGATGELFF. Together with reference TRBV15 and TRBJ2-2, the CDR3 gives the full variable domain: DAMVIQNPRYQVTQFGKPVTLSCSQTLNHNVMYWYQQKSSQAPKLLFHYYDKDFNNEADTPDNFQSRRPNTSFCFLDIRSPGLGDTAMYLCATSRDRGATGELFFGEGSRLTVL.

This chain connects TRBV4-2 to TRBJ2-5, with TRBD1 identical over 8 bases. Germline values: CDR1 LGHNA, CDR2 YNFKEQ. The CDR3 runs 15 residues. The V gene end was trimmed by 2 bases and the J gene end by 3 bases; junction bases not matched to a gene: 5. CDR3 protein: CASSQRQGFEETQYF. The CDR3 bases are TGTGCCAGCAGCCAACGACAGGGGTTCGAAGAGACCCAGTACTTC.

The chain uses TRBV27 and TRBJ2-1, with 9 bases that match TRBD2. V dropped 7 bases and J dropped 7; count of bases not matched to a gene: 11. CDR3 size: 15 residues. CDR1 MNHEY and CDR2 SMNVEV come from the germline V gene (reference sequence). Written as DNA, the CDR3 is TGTGCCAGCAAGCAATTAAGACTAGCGGTAAATGAGCAGTTCTTC. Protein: CASKQLRLAVNEQFF.

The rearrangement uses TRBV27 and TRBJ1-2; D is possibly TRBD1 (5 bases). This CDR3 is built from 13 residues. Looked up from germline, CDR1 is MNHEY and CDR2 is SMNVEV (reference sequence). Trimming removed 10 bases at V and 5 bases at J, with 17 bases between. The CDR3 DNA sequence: TGTGCCACCACGCCGACGGGGGGGTATGGCTACACCTTC. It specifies CATTPTGGYGYTF.

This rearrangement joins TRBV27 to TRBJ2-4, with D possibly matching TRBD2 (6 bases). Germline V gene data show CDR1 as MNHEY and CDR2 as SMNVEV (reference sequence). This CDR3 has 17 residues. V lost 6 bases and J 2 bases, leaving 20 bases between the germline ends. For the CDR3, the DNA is TGTGCCAGCAGACCCTTGCGGGGCAGGAGCTCCAAAAACATTCAGTACTTC. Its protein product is CASRPLRGRSSKNIQYF.

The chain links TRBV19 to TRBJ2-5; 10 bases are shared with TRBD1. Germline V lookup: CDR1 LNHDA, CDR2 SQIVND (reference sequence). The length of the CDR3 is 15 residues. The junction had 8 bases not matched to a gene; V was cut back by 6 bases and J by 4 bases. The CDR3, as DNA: TGTGCCAGTAGCACCGGGACAGGGGAAATAGAGACCCAGTACTTC. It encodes CASSTGTGEIETQYF.

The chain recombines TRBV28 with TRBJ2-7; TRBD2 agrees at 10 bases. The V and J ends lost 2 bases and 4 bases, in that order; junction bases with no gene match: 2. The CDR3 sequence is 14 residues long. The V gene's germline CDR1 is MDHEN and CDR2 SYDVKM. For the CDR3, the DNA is TGTGCCAGCAGTTTACGAGCGGGAGGGTACGAGCAGTACTTC. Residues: CASSLRAGGYEQYF.

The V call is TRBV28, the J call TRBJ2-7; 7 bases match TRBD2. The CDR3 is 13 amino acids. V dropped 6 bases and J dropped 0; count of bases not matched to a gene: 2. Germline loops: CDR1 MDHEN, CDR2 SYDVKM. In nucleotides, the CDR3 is TGTGCCAGCAGGGGGGGGAGCTCCTACGAGCAGTACTTC. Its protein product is CASRGGSSYEQYF. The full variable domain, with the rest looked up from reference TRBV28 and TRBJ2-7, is DVKVTQSSRYLVKRTGEKVFLECVQDMDHENMFWYRQDPGLGLRLIYFSYDVKMKEKGDIPEGYSVSREKKERFSLILESASTNQTSMYLCASRGGSSYEQYFGPGTRLTVT.

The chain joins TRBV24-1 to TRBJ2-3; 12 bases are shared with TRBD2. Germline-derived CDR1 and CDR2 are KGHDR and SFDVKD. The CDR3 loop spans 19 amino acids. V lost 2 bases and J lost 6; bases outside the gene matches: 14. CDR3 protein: CATSDWGASGRGPGDTQYF. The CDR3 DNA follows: TGTGCCACCAGTGATTGGGGGGCTAGCGGGAGGGGACCCGGTGATACGCAGTATTTT.

CDR3 nucleotides: TGTGCCAGCAGTTTAGACGGGAAAAGGGACAGGGGCGTCTCGATCTATGGCTACACCTTC. It specifies CASSLDGKRDRGVSIYGYTF. This chain uses TRBV28 with TRBJ1-2; 10 bases match TRBD1. Germline assignment: CDR1 MDHEN and CDR2 SYDVKM. The V segment lost 2 bases and the J segment 4 bases; nucleotides outside the gene matches: 19. The CDR3 has 20 residues.

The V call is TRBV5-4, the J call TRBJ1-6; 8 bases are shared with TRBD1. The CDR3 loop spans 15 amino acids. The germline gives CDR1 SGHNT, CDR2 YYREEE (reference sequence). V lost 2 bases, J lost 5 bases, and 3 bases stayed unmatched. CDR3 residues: CASSFGGQDNSPLHF. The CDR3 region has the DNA TGTGCCAGCAGCTTCGGGGGACAGGATAATTCACCCCTCCACTTT. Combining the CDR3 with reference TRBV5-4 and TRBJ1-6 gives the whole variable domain ETGVTQSPTHLIKTRGQQVTLRCSSQSGHNTVSWYQQALGQGPQFIFQYYREEENGRGNFPPRFSGLQFPNYSSELNVNALELDDSALYLCASSFGGQDNSPLHFGNGTRLTVT.